The clone carrying this TCR beta chain has a single count. CDR1 and CDR2 from the germline V gene are LGHNA and YNFKEQ. V shed 0 bases and J shed 4 bases, with 15 bases lying between them. The CDR3 sequence is 17 residues long. The sample belongs to a study of control samples from healthy donors and cancer patients. Repertoires were generated with immunoSEQ multiplex PCR, while TCRdb's copy carries only in-frame clones and drops some. This sample has tens of thousands of clones; roughly 93% occur once, and the top ten carry roughly 1.2%. This sequence joins TRBV4-2 and TRBJ2-2; D unclear. This TCR was recovered from a middle-aged woman with lung cancer. The sequencing sample was made of PBMCs. Here the CDR3 reads CASSQEAFYLGTGELFF. Written as DNA, the CDR3 is TGTGCCAGCAGCCAAGAGGCCTTCTACCTGGGCACCGGGGAGCTGTTTTTT.